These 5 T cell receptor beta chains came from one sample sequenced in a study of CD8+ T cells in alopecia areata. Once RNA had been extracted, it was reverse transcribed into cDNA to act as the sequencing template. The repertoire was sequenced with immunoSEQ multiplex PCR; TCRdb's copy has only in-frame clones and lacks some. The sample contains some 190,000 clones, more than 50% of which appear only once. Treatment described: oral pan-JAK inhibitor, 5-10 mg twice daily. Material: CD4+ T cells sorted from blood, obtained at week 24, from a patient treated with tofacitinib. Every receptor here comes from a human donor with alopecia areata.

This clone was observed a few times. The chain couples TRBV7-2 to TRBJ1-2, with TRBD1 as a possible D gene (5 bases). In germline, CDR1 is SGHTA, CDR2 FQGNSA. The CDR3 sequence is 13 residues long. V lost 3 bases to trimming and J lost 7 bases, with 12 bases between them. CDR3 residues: CASSLIGVAGYTF. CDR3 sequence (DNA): TGTGCCAGCAGCTTGATAGGGGTCGCTGGCTACACCTTC.

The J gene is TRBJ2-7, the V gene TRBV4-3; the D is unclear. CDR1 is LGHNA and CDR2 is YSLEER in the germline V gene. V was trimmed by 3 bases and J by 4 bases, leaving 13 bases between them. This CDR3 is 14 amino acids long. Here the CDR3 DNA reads TGCGCCAGCAGCCAGAGAGGCTGGGTGTACGAGCAGTACTTC. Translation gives CASSQRGWVYEQYF.

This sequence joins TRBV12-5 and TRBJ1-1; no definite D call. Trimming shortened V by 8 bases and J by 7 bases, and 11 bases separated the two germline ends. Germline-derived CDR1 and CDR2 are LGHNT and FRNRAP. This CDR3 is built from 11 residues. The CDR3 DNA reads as TGTGCTAGTCTAAGGAGTGGTGAAGCTTTCTTT. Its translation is CASLRSGEAFF.

CDR3 DNA: TGTGCCAGCAGCTTCTCCGTATTCTACGAGCAGTACTTC. Encoded protein: CASSFSVFYEQYF. The chain uses TRBV11-1 and TRBJ2-7; D is unclear. CDR1 and CDR2 (germline): SGHAT, FQDESV (reference sequence). V dropped 3 bases and J dropped 3 bases, with 9 bases sitting between them. CDR3 length equals 13 residues.

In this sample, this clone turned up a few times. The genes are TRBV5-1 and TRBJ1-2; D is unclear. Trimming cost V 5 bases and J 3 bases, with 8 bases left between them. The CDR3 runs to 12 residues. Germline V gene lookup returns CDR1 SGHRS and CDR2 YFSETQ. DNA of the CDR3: TGCGCCAGCAGTAATGGTTACTATGGCTACACCTTC. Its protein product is CASSNGYYGYTF.